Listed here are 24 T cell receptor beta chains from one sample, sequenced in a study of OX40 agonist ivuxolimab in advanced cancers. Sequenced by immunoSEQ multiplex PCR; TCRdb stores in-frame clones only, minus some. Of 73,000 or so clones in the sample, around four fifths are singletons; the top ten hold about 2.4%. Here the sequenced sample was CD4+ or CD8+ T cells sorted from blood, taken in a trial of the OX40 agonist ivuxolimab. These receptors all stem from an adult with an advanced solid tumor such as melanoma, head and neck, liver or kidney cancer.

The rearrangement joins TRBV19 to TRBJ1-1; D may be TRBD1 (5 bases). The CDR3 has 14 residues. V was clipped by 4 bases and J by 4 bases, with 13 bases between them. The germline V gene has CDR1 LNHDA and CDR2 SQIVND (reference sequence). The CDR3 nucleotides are TGTGCCAGTAGTACCCAGGGCGTAAGCACTGAAGCTTTCTTT. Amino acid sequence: CASSTQGVSTEAFF.

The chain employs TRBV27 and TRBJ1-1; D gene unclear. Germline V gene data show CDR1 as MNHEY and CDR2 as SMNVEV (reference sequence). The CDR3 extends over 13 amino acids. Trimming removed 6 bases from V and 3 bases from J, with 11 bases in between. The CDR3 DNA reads TGTGCCAGCAGCCCCAGGTGGGACACTGAAGCTTTCTTT. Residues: CASSPRWDTEAFF.

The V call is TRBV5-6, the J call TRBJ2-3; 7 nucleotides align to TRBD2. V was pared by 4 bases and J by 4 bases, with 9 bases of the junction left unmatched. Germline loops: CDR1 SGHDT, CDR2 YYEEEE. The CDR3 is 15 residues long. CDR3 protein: CASSPVGGEADTQYF. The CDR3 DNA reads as TGTGCCAGCAGCCCGGTGGGAGGGGAGGCAGATACGCAGTATTTT.

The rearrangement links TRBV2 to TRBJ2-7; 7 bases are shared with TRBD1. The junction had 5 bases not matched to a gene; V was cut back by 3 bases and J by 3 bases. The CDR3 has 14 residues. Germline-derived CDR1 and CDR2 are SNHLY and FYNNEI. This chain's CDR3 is CASSDRQGNYEQYF. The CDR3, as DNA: TGTGCCAGCAGTGACCGACAGGGAAACTACGAGCAGTACTTC.

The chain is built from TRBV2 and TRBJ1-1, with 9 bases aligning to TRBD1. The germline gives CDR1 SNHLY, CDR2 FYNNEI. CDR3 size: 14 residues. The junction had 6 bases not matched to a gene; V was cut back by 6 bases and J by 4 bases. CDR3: CASRETGGSTEAFF. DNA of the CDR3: TGTGCCAGCAGGGAGACAGGGGGATCCACTGAAGCTTTCTTT.

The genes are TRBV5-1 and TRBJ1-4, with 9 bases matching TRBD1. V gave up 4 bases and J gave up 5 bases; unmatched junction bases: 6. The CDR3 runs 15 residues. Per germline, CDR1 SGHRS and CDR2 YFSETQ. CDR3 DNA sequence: TGCGCCAGCAGCGACCCAGGACAGGGGAATGAAAAACTGTTTTTT. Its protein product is CASSDPGQGNEKLFF.

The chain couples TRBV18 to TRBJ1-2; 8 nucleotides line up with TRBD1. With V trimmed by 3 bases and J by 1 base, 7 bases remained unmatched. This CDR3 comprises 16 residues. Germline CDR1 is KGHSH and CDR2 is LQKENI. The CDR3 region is CASSPSRGQGNYGYTF. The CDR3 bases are TGTGCCAGCTCACCTTCCCGAGGACAGGGTAACTATGGCTACACCTTC. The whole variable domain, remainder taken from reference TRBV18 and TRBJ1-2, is NAGVMQNPRHLVRRRGQEARLRCSPMKGHSHVYWYRQLPEEGLKFMVYLQKENIIDESGMPKERFSAEFPKEGPSILRIQQVVRGDSAAYFCASSPSRGQGNYGYTFGSGTRLTVV.

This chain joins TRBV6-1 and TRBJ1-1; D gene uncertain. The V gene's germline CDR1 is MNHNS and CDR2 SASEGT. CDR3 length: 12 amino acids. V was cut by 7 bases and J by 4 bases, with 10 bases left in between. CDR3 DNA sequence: TGTGCCAGCATGCGGGAGGGCACTGAAGCTTTCTTT. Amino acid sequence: CASMREGTEAFF.

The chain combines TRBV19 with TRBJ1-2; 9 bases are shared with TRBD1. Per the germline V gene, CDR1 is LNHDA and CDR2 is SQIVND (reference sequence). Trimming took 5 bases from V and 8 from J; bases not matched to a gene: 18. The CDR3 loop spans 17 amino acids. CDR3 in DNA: TGTGCCAGTAGTGCTCAGCTAGGGGACAGGGAGGTTGGCGGCTACACCTTC. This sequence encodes CASSAQLGDREVGGYTF. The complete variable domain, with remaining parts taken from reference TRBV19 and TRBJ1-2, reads DGGITQSPKYLFRKEGQNVTLSCEQNLNHDAMYWYRQDPGQGLRLIYYSQIVNDFQKGDIAEGYSVSREKKESFPLTVTSAQKNPTAFYLCASSAQLGDREVGGYTFGSGTRLTVV.

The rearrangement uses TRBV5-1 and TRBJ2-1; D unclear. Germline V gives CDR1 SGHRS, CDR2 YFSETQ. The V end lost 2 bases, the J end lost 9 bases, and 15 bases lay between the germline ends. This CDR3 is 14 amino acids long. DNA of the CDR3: TGCGCCAGCAGCTTTGGGTCTAGTGTTGGTGAGCAGTTCTTC. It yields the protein CASSFGSSVGEQFF. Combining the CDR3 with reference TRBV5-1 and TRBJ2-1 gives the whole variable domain KAGVTQTPRYLIKTRGQQVTLSCSPISGHRSVSWYQQTPGQGLQFLFEYFSETQRNKGNFPGRFSGRQFSNSRSEMNVSTLELGDSALYLCASSFGSSVGEQFFGPGTRLTVL.

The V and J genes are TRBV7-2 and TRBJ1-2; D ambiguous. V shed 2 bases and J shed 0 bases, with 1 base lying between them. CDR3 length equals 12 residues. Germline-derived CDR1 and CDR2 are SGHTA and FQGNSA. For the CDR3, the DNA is TGTGCCAGCAGCTTAACTAACTATGGCTACACCTTC. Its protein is CASSLTNYGYTF.

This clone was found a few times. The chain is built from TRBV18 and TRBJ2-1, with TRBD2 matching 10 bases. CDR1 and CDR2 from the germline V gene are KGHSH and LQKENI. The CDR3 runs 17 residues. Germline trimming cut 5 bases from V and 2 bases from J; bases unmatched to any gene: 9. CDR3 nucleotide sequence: TGTGCCAGCTCAGGGCCCGGGACTAGCGTAACCTACAATGAGCAGTTCTTC. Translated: CASSGPGTSVTYNEQFF.

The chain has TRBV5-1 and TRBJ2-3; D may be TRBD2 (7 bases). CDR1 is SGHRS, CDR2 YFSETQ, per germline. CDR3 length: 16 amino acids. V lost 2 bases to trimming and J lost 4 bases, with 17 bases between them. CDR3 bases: TGCGCCAGCAGCTTTAACGGTAGGGGGGGCTCAGATACGCAGTATTTT. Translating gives CASSFNGRGGSDTQYF. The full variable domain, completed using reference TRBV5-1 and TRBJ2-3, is KAGVTQTPRYLIKTRGQQVTLSCSPISGHRSVSWYQQTPGQGLQFLFEYFSETQRNKGNFPGRFSGRQFSNSRSEMNVSTLELGDSALYLCASSFNGRGGSDTQYFGPGTRLTVL.

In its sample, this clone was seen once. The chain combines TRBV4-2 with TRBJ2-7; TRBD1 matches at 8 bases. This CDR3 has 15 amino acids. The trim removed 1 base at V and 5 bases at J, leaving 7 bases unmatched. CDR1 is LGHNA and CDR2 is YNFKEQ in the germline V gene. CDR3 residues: CASSQAVRQGNEQYF. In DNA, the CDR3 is TGTGCCAGCAGCCAAGCAGTAAGACAGGGGAACGAGCAGTACTTC.

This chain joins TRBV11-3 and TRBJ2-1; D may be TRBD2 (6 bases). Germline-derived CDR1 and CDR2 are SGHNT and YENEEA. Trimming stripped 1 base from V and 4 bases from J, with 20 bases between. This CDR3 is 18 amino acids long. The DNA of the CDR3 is TGTGCCAGCAGCTTAGGGGCCAGGCGGGGCGGGATTTACAATGAGCAGTTCTTC. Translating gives CASSLGARRGGIYNEQFF.

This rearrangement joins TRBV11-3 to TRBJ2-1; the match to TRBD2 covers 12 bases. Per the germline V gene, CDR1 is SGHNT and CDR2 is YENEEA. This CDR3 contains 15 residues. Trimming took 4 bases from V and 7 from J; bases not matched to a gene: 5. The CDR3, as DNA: TGTGCCAGCAGCTCTAGCGGGGGGGCCGGAAATGAGCAGTTCTTC. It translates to CASSSSGGAGNEQFF.

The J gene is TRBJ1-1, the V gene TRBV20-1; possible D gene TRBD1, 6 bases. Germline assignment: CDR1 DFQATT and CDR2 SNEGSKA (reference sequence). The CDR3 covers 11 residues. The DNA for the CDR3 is TGCAGAACCGGGACAAACACTGAAGCTTTCTTT. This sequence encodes CRTGTNTEAFF.

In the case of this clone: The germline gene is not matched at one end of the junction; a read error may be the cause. The CDR3 region has the DNA TGTGCCAGCAGCTTAGATAATCAGAACACTGGAGCTTTCTTT. This sequence encodes CASSLDNQNTGAFF. The V gene is TRBV11-2, the J gene TRBJ1-1; D is unresolved. Germline CDR1 and CDR2: SGHAT and FQNNGV. CDR3 length: 14 amino acids. Looking up the rest from reference TRBV11-2 and TRBJ1-1 gives the full variable domain: EAGVAQSPRYKIIEKRQSVAFWCNPISGHATLYWYQQILGQGPKLLIQFQNNGVVDDSQLPKDRFSAERLKGVDSTLKIQPAKLEDSAVYLCASSLDNQNTGAFFGQGTRLTVV.

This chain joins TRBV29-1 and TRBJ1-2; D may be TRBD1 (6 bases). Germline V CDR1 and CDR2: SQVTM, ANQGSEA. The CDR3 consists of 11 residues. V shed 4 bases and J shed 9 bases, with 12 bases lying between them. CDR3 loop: CSVVRDIRYTF. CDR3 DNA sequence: TGCAGCGTTGTCCGGGACATTCGCTACACCTTC. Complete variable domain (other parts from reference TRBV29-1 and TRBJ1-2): SAVISQKPSRDICQRGTSLTIQCQVDSQVTMMFWYRQQPGQSLTLIATANQGSEATYESGFVIDKFPISRPNLTFSTLTVSNMSPEDSSIYLCSVVRDIRYTFGSGTRLTVV.

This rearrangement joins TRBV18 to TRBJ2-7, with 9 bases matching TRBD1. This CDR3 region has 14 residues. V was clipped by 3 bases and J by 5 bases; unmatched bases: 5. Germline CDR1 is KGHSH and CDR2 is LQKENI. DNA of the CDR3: TGTGCCAGCTCACCGAACAGGGGGCGACACGAGCAGTACTTC. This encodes CASSPNRGRHEQYF.

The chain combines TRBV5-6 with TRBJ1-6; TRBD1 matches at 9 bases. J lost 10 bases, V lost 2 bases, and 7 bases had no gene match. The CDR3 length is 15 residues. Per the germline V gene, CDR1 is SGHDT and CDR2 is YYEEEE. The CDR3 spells CASSLSGTGSSPLHF. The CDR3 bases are TGTGCCAGCAGCTTATCCGGGACAGGGTCCTCACCCCTCCACTTT.

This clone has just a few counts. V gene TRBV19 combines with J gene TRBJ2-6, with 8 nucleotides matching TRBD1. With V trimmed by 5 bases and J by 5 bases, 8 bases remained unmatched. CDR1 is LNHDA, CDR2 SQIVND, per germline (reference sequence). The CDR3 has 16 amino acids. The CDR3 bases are TGTGCCAGTAGTGGACAGGGCTCCGTTAGGGCCAACGTCCTGACTTTC. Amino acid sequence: CASSGQGSVRANVLTF.

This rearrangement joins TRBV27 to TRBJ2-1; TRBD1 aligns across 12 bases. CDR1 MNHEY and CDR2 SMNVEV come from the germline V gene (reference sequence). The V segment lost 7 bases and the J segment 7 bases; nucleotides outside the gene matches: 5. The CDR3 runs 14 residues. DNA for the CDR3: TGTGCCAGCATACCGGGACAGGGGGCTAATGAGCAGTTCTTC. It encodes CASIPGQGANEQFF.

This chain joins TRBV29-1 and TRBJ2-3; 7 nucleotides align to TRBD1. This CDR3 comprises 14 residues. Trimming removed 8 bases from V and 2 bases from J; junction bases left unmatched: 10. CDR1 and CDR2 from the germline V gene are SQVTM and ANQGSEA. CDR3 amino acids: CSLLKQGLTDTQYF. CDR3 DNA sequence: TGCAGCCTCTTGAAACAGGGGCTCACAGATACGCAGTATTTT.